Below are 26 T cell receptor beta chains sequenced from a single sample in a study of cytomegalovirus exposure and HLA in healthy donors. 13 Jbeta primers and 60 Vbeta primers were used for the PCR. Libraries were prepared by immunoSEQ multiplex PCR; TCRdb keeps only in-frame clonotypes and omits some of them. This sample's table reports 120,000 to 150,000 clones. Material: PBMCs. The receptors derive from a woman between 50 and 59 years old in good health and CMV-seronegative.

The chain employs TRBV9 and TRBJ2-7; D call uncertain. The V gene lost 0 bases and the J gene lost 0 bases, with 10 bases spanning the gap. The CDR3 is 15 residues long. Germline V gene data show CDR1 as SGDLS and CDR2 as YYNGEE. CDR3 DNA: TGTGCCAGCAGCGTAGAAACGGGTTTCTCCTACGAGCAGTACTTC. It translates to CASSVETGFSYEQYF.

This chain uses TRBV18 with TRBJ2-1; D is perhaps TRBD2 (5 bases). V lost 3 bases, J lost 10 bases, and 16 bases lay in between. Germline CDR1 KGHSH, CDR2 LQKENI. The CDR3 totals 14 residues. The CDR3 reads CASSPNYGENEQFF. The CDR3 DNA reads as TGTGCCAGCTCACCGAACTACGGGGAAAACGAGCAGTTCTTC.

The gene calls are TRBV5-1 and TRBJ2-1; 9 nucleotides agree with TRBD2. CDR3 length: 15 amino acids. Germline values: CDR1 SGHRS, CDR2 YFSETQ. The V segment lost 0 bases and the J segment 4 bases; nucleotides outside the gene matches: 2. The CDR3 bases are TGCGCCAGCAGCTTGGGACTAGCGGCTTACAATGAGCAGTTCTTC. The encoded protein is CASSLGLAAYNEQFF.

The genes are TRBV18 and TRBJ1-2; possibly TRBD1 for D (6 bases). V was pared by 2 bases and J by 7 bases, with 11 bases between. The CDR3 consists of 13 residues. CDR1 and CDR2 from the germline V gene are KGHSH and LQKENI. The chain's CDR3 is CASSPTGSGGYTF. CDR3 bases: TGTGCCAGCTCACCAACAGGGTCGGGTGGCTACACCTTC.

The chain uses TRBV4-2 and TRBJ2-3; possible D gene TRBD2, 6 bases. The CDR3 is 16 residues long. The V gene's germline CDR1 is LGHNA and CDR2 YNFKEQ. V was pared by 0 bases and J by 8 bases, with 18 bases between. DNA of the CDR3: TGTGCCAGCAGCCAAGAAAGTAAGCGGGTGCAGGGTACGCAGTATTTT. Translation: CASSQESKRVQGTQYF.

The chain uses TRBV9 and TRBJ2-2; 8 nucleotides agree with TRBD1. CDR3 length equals 17 residues. V dropped 6 bases and J dropped 2; count of bases not matched to a gene: 12. Germline V gene sequence: CDR1 SGDLS, CDR2 YYNGEE. The chain's CDR3 is CASKSGGPPTNTGELFF. For the CDR3, the DNA is TGTGCCAGCAAGTCAGGGGGCCCTCCGACCAACACCGGGGAGCTGTTTTTT.

V usage is TRBV2 and J usage is TRBJ1-2, with D possibly being TRBD1 (6 bases). The CDR3 is 15 amino acids. V shed 2 bases and J shed 7 bases, with 17 bases lying between them. Per germline, CDR1 SNHLY and CDR2 FYNNEI. CDR3 residues: CASSESPWGRFGYTF. Written as DNA, the CDR3 is TGTGCCAGCAGTGAAAGTCCCTGGGGGCGCTTTGGCTACACCTTC.

The J gene is TRBJ2-1, the V gene TRBV27, with TRBD2 matching 12 bases. V lost 3 bases and J lost 4; bases outside the gene matches: 4. CDR1 is MNHEY and CDR2 is SMNVEV in the germline V gene (reference sequence). The CDR3 has 16 residues. The CDR3 spells CASSLQTSGGYNEQFF. CDR3 sequence (DNA): TGTGCCAGCAGTTTGCAGACTAGCGGGGGATACAATGAGCAGTTCTTC.

The rearrangement joins TRBV7-9 to TRBJ2-3; D might be TRBD1 (5 bases). Trimming shortened V by 5 bases and J by 0 bases, and 9 bases separated the two germline ends. CDR3 length: 14 residues. Germline loops: CDR1 SEHNR, CDR2 FQNEAQ (reference sequence). The CDR3 loop reads CASSDSQSTDTQYF. The CDR3 coding sequence is TGTGCCAGCAGCGACAGCCAAAGCACAGATACGCAGTATTTT. Complete variable domain (other parts from reference TRBV7-9 and TRBJ2-3): DTGVSQNPRHKITKRGQNVTFRCDPISEHNRLYWYRQTLGQGPEFLTYFQNEAQLEKSRLLSDRFSAERPKGSFSTLEIQRTEQGDSAMYLCASSDSQSTDTQYFGPGTRLTVL.

The chain is built from TRBV4-3 and TRBJ1-2, with TRBD1 matching over 9 bases. This CDR3 has 16 amino acids. Germline V gives CDR1 LGHNA, CDR2 YSLEER. V shed 4 bases, J shed 6 bases, and the junction held 12 bases outside the gene matches. CDR3 protein: CASSRVPGQGGNGYTF. CDR3 nucleotide sequence: TGCGCCAGCAGCCGAGTCCCGGGACAGGGTGGGAATGGCTACACCTTC.

The chain links TRBV7-3 to TRBJ2-2; possibly TRBD1 for D (5 bases). The CDR3 has 14 residues. V gave up 2 bases and J gave up 2 bases, with 6 bases separating them. Germline V gene sequence: CDR1 SGHTA, CDR2 FQGTGA. The CDR3 here is CASSLQGNTGELFF. The CDR3 nucleotides are TGTGCCAGCAGCTTACAGGGAAACACCGGGGAGCTGTTTTTT.

The chain carries TRBV9 and TRBJ2-7, with D possibly matching TRBD1 (5 bases). This CDR3 spans 14 amino acids. CDR1 SGDLS and CDR2 YYNGEE come from the germline V gene. Trimming left V 0 bases short and J 2 bases short, with 9 bases between. CDR3 in amino acids: CASSVEGPPYEQYF. The DNA for the CDR3 is TGTGCCAGCAGCGTAGAGGGGCCTCCCTACGAGCAGTACTTC.

The chain carries TRBV18 and TRBJ2-1; D might be TRBD2 (6 bases). The germline V and J ends were trimmed by 5 bases and 10 bases, with 15 bases remaining between them. The length of the CDR3 is 13 residues. Germline CDR1 is KGHSH and CDR2 is LQKENI. Here the CDR3 DNA reads TGTGCCAGCTCATCAGCCGGGACTCCGGAGCAGTTCTTC. Translating gives CASSSAGTPEQFF.

The chain has TRBV19 and TRBJ1-5; 10 nucleotides line up with TRBD1. V shed 4 bases, J shed 5 bases, and the junction held 5 bases outside the gene matches. The length of the CDR3 is 15 residues. CDR1 and CDR2 from the germline V gene are LNHDA and SQIVND (reference sequence). The CDR3 coding sequence is TGTGCCAGTAGTACGGGACAGGGGAACTATCAGCCCCAGCATTTT. Its translation: CASSTGQGNYQPQHF.

The chain has TRBV7-9 and TRBJ2-1; weak D call: TRBD2 (5 bases). Trimming took off 6 bases at V and 6 bases at J, with 24 bases between the two ends. This CDR3 is 17 amino acids long. Germline CDR1 is SEHNR and CDR2 is FQNEAQ (reference sequence). CDR3 amino acids: CASRPGISALSRNEQFF. The CDR3 DNA reads TGTGCCAGCAGACCTGGGATTAGCGCCCTTTCTCGCAATGAGCAGTTCTTC.

Points on this clone: Compared with germline, one end of the junction differs, possibly owing to a read error. This sample includes further DNA sequences coding for the same CDR3. This sequence joins TRBV5-1 and TRBJ2-2, with a weak D call TRBD2 (6 bases). Per germline, CDR1 SGHRS and CDR2 YFSETQ. The CDR3 extends over 15 amino acids. Here the CDR3 reads CASSLVGGDTGELFF. The CDR3 nucleotides are TGTGCCAGCAGCTTAGTCGGCGGGGACACCGGGGAGCTGTTTTTT.

CDR3 coding DNA: TGTGCCAGCAGGGGACCAGGGGGCTGGCAGCCCCAGCATTTT. As protein: CASRGPGGWQPQHF. The chain has TRBV6-1 and TRBJ1-5; 8 nucleotides align to TRBD1. Germline V gene sequence: CDR1 MNHNS, CDR2 SASEGT. This CDR3 spans 14 amino acids. V lost 6 bases, J lost 7 bases, and 8 bases stayed unmatched.

The chain combines TRBV7-9 with TRBJ2-7, with D hard to call. V was cut by 1 base and J by 4 bases, with 5 bases left in between. The CDR3 loop spans 12 amino acids. Germline V gene lookup returns CDR1 SEHNR and CDR2 FQNEAQ (reference sequence). CDR3 nucleotide sequence: TGTGCCAGCAGCTTAGTCGGTTACGAGCAGTACTTC. As protein: CASSLVGYEQYF. The complete variable domain, with remaining parts taken from reference TRBV7-9 and TRBJ2-7, reads DTGVSQNPRHKITKRGQNVTFRCDPISEHNRLYWYRQTLGQGPEFLTYFQNEAQLEKSRLLSDRFSAERPKGSFSTLEIQRTEQGDSAMYLCASSLVGYEQYFGPGTRLTVT.

V gene TRBV18 combines with J gene TRBJ1-2; D is undetermined. Germline CDR1 reads KGHSH; CDR2 reads LQKENI. The CDR3 sequence is 15 residues long. Between the trimmed V and J ends, which lost 2 bases and 2 bases, there was a span of 12 bases. The CDR3 DNA sequence: TGTGCCAGCTCACCAGTTTCCGGGTCCAACTATGGCTACACCTTC. Its translation is CASSPVSGSNYGYTF.

V usage is TRBV15 and J usage is TRBJ2-7; D might be TRBD2 (6 bases). The CDR3 contains 15 residues. V lost 1 base to trimming and J lost 3 bases, with 13 bases between them. Per germline, CDR1 LNHNV and CDR2 YYDKDF (reference sequence). The CDR3 region has the DNA TGTGCCACCAGCAGAGGGCATGCGGGGAACTACGAGCAGTACTTC. Translation gives CATSRGHAGNYEQYF.

The chain uses TRBV30 and TRBJ2-2; 12 bases are shared with TRBD2. Trimming at V came to 0 bases and at J to 0 bases, leaving 11 bases not matched to a gene. This CDR3 has 20 residues. Per germline, CDR1 GTSNPN and CDR2 SVGIG (reference sequence). The CDR3 nucleotides are TGTGCCTGGAGTGTACTGTTACTAGCGGGAGGCCACGCGAACACCGGGGAGCTGTTTTTT. Protein: CAWSVLLLAGGHANTGELFF.

This chain joins TRBV5-5 and TRBJ2-7, with 7 bases identical to TRBD2. With V trimmed by 3 bases and J by 4 bases, 10 bases remained unmatched. Per germline, CDR1 SGHKS and CDR2 YYEKEE (reference sequence). The CDR3 spans 15 residues. The CDR3 DNA reads as TGTGCCAGCAGCTCGGAGGGTGGTAGCGGGTACGAGCAGTACTTC. This translates into CASSSEGGSGYEQYF.

This chain joins TRBV11-2 and TRBJ2-7, with D perhaps matching TRBD2 (5 bases). Trimming took off 7 bases at V and 5 bases at J, with 21 bases between the two ends. Germline V gene data show CDR1 as SGHAT and CDR2 as FQNNGV. This CDR3 is 15 amino acids long. The CDR3 loop is CASTHRERLKDEQYF. For the CDR3, the DNA is TGTGCCAGCACCCATCGTGAGAGACTAAAAGACGAGCAGTACTTC.

The chain links TRBV5-1 to TRBJ1-2; D perhaps matches TRBD1 (6 bases). V was trimmed by 4 bases and J by 4 bases, leaving 20 bases between them. CDR1 is SGHRS and CDR2 is YFSETQ in the germline V gene. The CDR3 consists of 16 residues. This chain's CDR3 is CASSPGGGRGRYGYTF. The CDR3 DNA is TGCGCCAGCAGCCCGGGCGGGGGCAGGGGCCGCTATGGCTACACCTTC.

The rearrangement links TRBV5-6 to TRBJ2-5, with D unresolved. Between the trimmed V and J ends, which lost 0 bases and 5 bases, there was a span of 11 bases. Germline V CDR1 and CDR2: SGHDT, YYEEEE. The CDR3 extends over 14 amino acids. CDR3 region: CASSLVWRQETQYF. DNA of the CDR3: TGTGCCAGCAGCTTGGTCTGGCGGCAGGAGACCCAGTACTTC.

This chain connects TRBV4-3 to TRBJ2-6, with D uncertain. V lost 0 bases and J 1 base, leaving 7 bases between the germline ends. CDR1 and CDR2 (germline): LGHNA, YSLEER. CDR3 size: 16 residues. The CDR3 region has the DNA TGCGCCAGCAGCCAAGAGACTCCTTCTGGGGCCAACGTCCTGACTTTC. Protein product: CASSQETPSGANVLTF.